A selection of T cell receptor beta chains follows, all from one sample in a study of CD8 T cells in Susac syndrome. TCRdb recomputed calls from the immunoSEQ multiplex PCR reads with MiXCR, one row per CDR3 protein. Of 74,000 or so distinct CDR3 sequences listed, 93% are singletons. Sample: CD4+ T cells from PBMCs. The receptors originated from a human donor with Susac syndrome. The conserved cysteine and the conserved F or W are not part of the CDR3 here.

j_gene,len,v_gene,CDR3aa
TRBJ1-1,11,TRBV2,ASSELLVGEAF
TRBJ2-7,13,TRBV7-2,ASSLDGTVSYEQY
TRBJ2-1,13,TRBV4-1,ASSRLSGGNNEQF
TRBJ2-5,17,TRBV6-2/TRBV6-3,ASSYSTNEAGTVQETQY
TRBJ1-1,11,TRBV7-9,ASSSHMNTEAF
TRBJ1-6,14,TRBV5-1,ASSPEGIVENSPLH
TRBJ2-1,12,TRBV12-3/TRBV12-4,ASIRKDSWGEQF
TRBJ2-5,11,TRBV27,ASSLTGLETQY
TRBJ2-1,13,TRBV6-5,ASRTGLAGVNEQF
TRBJ1-4,11,TRBV20-1,SARSATNEKLF
TRBJ2-7,11,TRBV28,ASSLGSRYEQY
TRBJ2-7,11,TRBV27,ASSPQVWAEQY
TRBJ2-5,12,TRBV20-1,SARTDTNQETQY
TRBJ2-6,15,TRBV5-4,ASSLRQGRTGANVLT
TRBJ2-7,14,TRBV6-1,ASWHQLWDRVREQY
TRBJ2-5,13,TRBV11-2,ASSFSAGGVETQY
TRBJ2-3,12,TRBV12-3/TRBV12-4,ASSSDRSTDTQY
TRBJ2-5,13,TRBV5-1,ASSLLGRGKETQY
TRBJ1-5,13,TRBV12-3/TRBV12-4,ASRGGTGKGQPQH
TRBJ2-5,18,TRBV11-3,ASSLGAGLAGGAVEETQY
TRBJ2-1,14,TRBV5-1,ASSFGGGSMYNEQF
TRBJ1-2,14,TRBV14,ASSQRIRDSIYGYT
TRBJ1-4,11,TRBV20-1,SGRTDSNEKLF
TRBJ2-5,13,TRBV12-3/TRBV12-4,ASSRGQGGWETQY
TRBJ2-1,10,TRBV5-5,ASSLDRLVSF
TRBJ2-5,12,TRBV25-1,ASKEGQLQETQY
TRBJ2-1,15,TRBV6-5,ASSYSDSGFSYNEQF
TRBJ1-3,13,TRBV29-1,SATKDRGSGNTIY
TRBJ2-6,14,TRBV14,ASSRLGLSGANVLT
TRBJ1-4,13,TRBV28,ASSSRQNSNEKLF
TRBJ2-6,13,TRBV12-3/TRBV12-4,ASTLGGAGANVLT
TRBJ1-2,12,TRBV20-1,SARVRNPNYGYT
TRBJ2-1,12,TRBV20-1,SARKRENTYEQF
TRBJ2-3,13,TRBV29-1,SVGLGRTSTDTQY
TRBJ1-2,11,TRBV6-1,ASSPGTANGYT
TRBJ2-5,12,TRBV7-2,ASSGTGSQETQY
TRBJ1-1,12,TRBV18,ASSPLTANTEAF